The clone carrying this T cell receptor (beta chain) was recorded once. This specimen includes other DNA sequences encoding the same CDR3. PCR amplification relied on 60 Vbeta primers (plus 13 Jbeta primers). Some clones are missing from TCRdb's copy, which holds only in-frame ones; the method was immunoSEQ multiplex PCR. Of roughly 230,000 clones detected, around four fifths appear once; the ten largest clones hold 0.47%. The data were taken from a study of cytomegalovirus exposure and HLA in healthy donors. The CDR3 loop spans 17 amino acids. Germline V gives CDR1 LGHNA, CDR2 YNFKEQ. V dropped 0 bases and J dropped 6; count of bases not matched to a gene: 10.

The chain links TRBV4-2 to TRBJ2-1, with TRBD2 matching 8 bases. Sequences were obtained from PBMCs. This receptor was obtained from a boy aged 5-17 years in good health and CMV-seronegative. CDR3 bases: TGTGCCAGCAGCCAAGAGTTTAGCGGGGATGGGGGCAATGAGCAGTTCTTC. Encoded protein: CASSQEFSGDGGNEQFF.